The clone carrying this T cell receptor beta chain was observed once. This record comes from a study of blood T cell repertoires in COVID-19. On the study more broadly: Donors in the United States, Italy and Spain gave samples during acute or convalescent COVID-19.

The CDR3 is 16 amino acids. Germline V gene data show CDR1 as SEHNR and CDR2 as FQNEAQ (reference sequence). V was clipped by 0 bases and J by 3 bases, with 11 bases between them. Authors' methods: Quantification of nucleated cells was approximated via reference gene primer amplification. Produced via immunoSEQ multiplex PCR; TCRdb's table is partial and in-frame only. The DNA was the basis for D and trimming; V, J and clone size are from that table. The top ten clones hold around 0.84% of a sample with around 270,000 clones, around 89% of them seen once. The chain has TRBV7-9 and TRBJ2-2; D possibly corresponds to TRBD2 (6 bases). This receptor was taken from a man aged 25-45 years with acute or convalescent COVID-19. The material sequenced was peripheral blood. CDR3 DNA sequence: TGTGCCAGCAGCTTAGCGCGGGGAGGAGACACCGGGGAGCTGTTTTTT. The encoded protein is CASSLARGGDTGELFF. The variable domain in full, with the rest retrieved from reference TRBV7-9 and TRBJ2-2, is DTGVSQNPRHKITKRGQNVTFRCDPISEHNRLYWYRQTLGQGPEFLTYFQNEAQLEKSRLLSDRFSAERPKGSFSTLEIQRTEQGDSAMYLCASSLARGGDTGELFFGEGSRLTVL.